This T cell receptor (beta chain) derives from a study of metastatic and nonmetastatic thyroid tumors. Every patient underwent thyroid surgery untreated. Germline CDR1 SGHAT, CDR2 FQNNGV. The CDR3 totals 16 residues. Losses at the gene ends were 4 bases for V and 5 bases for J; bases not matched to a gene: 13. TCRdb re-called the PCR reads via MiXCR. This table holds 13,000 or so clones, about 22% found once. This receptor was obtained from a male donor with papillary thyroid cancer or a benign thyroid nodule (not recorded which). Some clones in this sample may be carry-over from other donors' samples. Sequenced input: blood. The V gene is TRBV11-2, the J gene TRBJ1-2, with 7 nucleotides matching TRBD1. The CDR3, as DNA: TGTGCCAGCAGCTCACTCAGGGGGACGGGGAATTATGGCTACACCTTC. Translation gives CASSSLRGTGNYGYTF.